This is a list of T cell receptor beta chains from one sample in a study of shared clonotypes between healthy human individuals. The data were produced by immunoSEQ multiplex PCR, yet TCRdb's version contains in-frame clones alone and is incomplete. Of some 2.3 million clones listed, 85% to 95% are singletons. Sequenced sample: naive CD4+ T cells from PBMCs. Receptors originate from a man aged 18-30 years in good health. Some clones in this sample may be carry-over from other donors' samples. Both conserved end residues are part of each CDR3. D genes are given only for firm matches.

CASSLGPHRVMGQETQYF TGTGCCAGCAGCTTAGGGCCCCACAGGGTGATGGGTCAAGAGACCCAGTACTTC TRBV7-8 - TRBJ2-5
CASSPLRRTSYEQYF TGTGCCAGCAGTCCCCTCCGGCGAACATCCTACGAGCAGTACTTC TRBV6-1 - TRBJ2-7
CASSPNRAKGLSTDTQYF TGTGCCAGCTCACCAAACAGGGCTAAGGGACTAAGCACAGATACGCAGTATTTT TRBV18 - TRBJ2-3
CASSRGAGTGEQYF TGTGCCAGCAGTCGCGGGGCAGGGACGGGGGAGCAGTACTTC TRBV6-5 - TRBJ2-7
CASSEARGGSNQPQHF TGTGCCAGCAGTGAAGCCCGTGGAGGATCCAATCAGCCCCAGCATTTT TRBV2 - TRBJ1-5
CASSFRDTDTQYF TGTGCCAGCAGTTTCCGGGACACAGATACGCAGTATTTT TRBV27 - TRBJ2-3
CASRSGGAGTDTQYF TGTGCCAGCCGGAGCGGAGGGGCCGGCACAGATACGCAGTATTTT TRBV28 - TRBJ2-3
CAWRAASGYEQYF TGTGCCTGGAGGGCAGCTAGCGGCTACGAGCAGTACTTC TRBV30 TRBD2 TRBJ2-7
CASSFLRAADTQYF TGTGCCAGCAGTTTCCTAAGGGCAGCAGATACGCAGTATTTT TRBV28 - TRBJ2-3
CASSARAVTNTGELFF TGTGCCAGCAGCGCGAGAGCGGTTACAAACACCGGGGAGCTGTTTTTT TRBV9 - TRBJ2-2
CASSLESTGLRYNEQFF TGTGCCAGCAGCTTAGAATCGACGGGACTGCGATACAATGAGCAGTTCTTC TRBV11-3 - TRBJ2-1
CASSRERTDTQYF TGTGCCAGCAGCCGGGAGCGTACAGATACGCAGTATTTT TRBV5-4 - TRBJ2-3
CASSLERTLRLEQYF TGTGCCAGCAGTTTAGAAAGGACTCTGCGGCTCGAGCAGTACTTC TRBV28 - TRBJ2-7
CAWSMDYSTDTQYF TGTGCCTGGAGTATGGACTACTCCACAGATACGCAGTATTTT TRBV30 - TRBJ2-3
CASSLAGDAYEQYF TGCGCCAGCAGCTTGGCCGGGGACGCCTACGAGCAGTACTTC TRBV5-1 - TRBJ2-7
CASSYSPSRGTEAFF TGTGCCAGCAGTTACTCCCCCAGCCGGGGCACTGAAGCTTTCTTT TRBV6-5 - TRBJ1-1
CASRVDRLTGYTF TGTGCCAGCAGGGTTGACAGGTTAACTGGCTACACCTTC TRBV2 - TRBJ1-2
CASSRTDGTNYGYTF TGTGCCAGCTCACGAACGGACGGAACAAACTATGGCTACACCTTC TRBV18 - TRBJ1-2
CASSLGTGTLRYNEQFF TGTGCCAGCAGCTTAGGCACAGGGACACTAAGGTACAATGAGCAGTTCTTC TRBV7-3 - TRBJ2-1
CASSLDSPLAGYNEQFF TGTGCCAGCAGCTTGGATAGTCCTCTAGCGGGCTACAATGAGCAGTTCTTC TRBV5-4 TRBD2 TRBJ2-1
CASSYRGGLAEKLFF TGTGCCAGCAGCTACCGGGGGGGGCTAGCTGAAAAACTGTTTTTT TRBV28 - TRBJ1-4
CASSSGTGTHNEQFF TGCGCCAGCAGCTCGGGGACAGGGACCCACAATGAGCAGTTCTTC TRBV5-1 TRBD1 TRBJ2-1
CASSLIVAGGPHEQFF TGCGCCAGCAGCTTGATTGTTGCGGGAGGGCCCCATGAGCAGTTCTTC TRBV5-1 TRBD2 TRBJ2-1
CASSYSDRKFDGYTF TGTGCCAGCAGTTACTCGGACAGGAAGTTTGATGGCTACACCTTC TRBV6-6 TRBD1 TRBJ1-2
CASSSTGWYNEQFF TGTGCCAGCAGCTCGACAGGGTGGTACAATGAGCAGTTCTTC TRBV7-3 TRBD1 TRBJ2-1
CASRSSRSAYNEQFF TGTGCCAGCAGGTCCTCGCGGTCCGCCTACAATGAGCAGTTCTTC TRBV5-6 - TRBJ2-1
CASRRLARTGELFF TGTGCCAGTAGAAGACTAGCACGGACCGGGGAGCTGTTTTTT TRBV19 TRBD2 TRBJ2-2
CASSQGGTGGYEQYF TGTGCCAGCAGCCAAGGTGGGACAGGCGGATACGAGCAGTACTTC TRBV14 TRBD1 TRBJ2-7